The clone carrying this T cell receptor (beta chain) was counted a single time. Its cognate antigen is unknown. The J segment lost 5 bases and the V segment lost 4 bases, leaving 12 bases of the junction unmatched. The CDR3 is 19 residues long. Per the germline V gene, CDR1 is SGHRS and CDR2 is YFSETQ. Next came a second PCR, run for about 6 to 12 cycles, which used a sample-barcoded 5' primer along with a J-beta primer mix. TCRdb re-analysed the 5' RACE reads in MiXCR, keeping a single row per CDR3 protein. The sample comprises more than 650,000 distinct CDR3 sequences, 53% of which are singletons, and approximately 40% rests with the top ten. This record belongs to a study of blood T cells in healthy people across ages. Points from the study as a whole: Strong correlation existed between TCR beta diversity and naive T cell percentage. The study regarded diversity estimates from one million T cells as underestimates.

The draw of peripheral blood yielded ten milliliters from each donor. V gene TRBV5-1 combines with J gene TRBJ2-1; 16 nucleotides line up with TRBD2. The sequence came from a man aged 80 or over in good health. The sequenced material came from blood. CDR3: CASSLFTGTSGRDDNEQFF. The CDR3 DNA follows: TGCGCCAGCAGCCTATTTACCGGGACTAGCGGGAGGGATGACAATGAGCAGTTCTTC.